The sequence of this TCR beta chain was determined in a study of STAT3 mutations in large granular lymphocyte leukemia. Points from the study as a whole: Every T-LGLL patient had at least one immunodominant TCRbeta clonotype.

The V gene lost 6 bases and the J gene lost 3 bases, with 11 bases spanning the gap. Germline values: CDR1 ENHRY, CDR2 SYGVKD. The CDR3 spans 13 residues. The protocol was immunoSEQ multiplex PCR, while the TCRdb copy is restricted to in-frame clones and leaves out a portion. Counted here are fewer than 20,000 clones, around 90% occurring once; the ten biggest clones make up 7.5% to 9%. Comment on this clone: Antigen: not known.

The specimen was peripheral blood mononuclear cells. This sequence originates from a woman between 50 and 59 years old with T-cell large granular lymphocyte leukemia. Some clones in this sample may be carry-over from other donors' samples. The chain has TRBV10-3 and TRBJ1-1; D possibly corresponds to TRBD1 (5 bases). The DNA of the CDR3 is TGTGCCATCAGCGTCCGAGGGGACACTGAAGCTTTCTTT. This sequence encodes CAISVRGDTEAFF.